This T cell receptor beta chain is from a study of blood T cells in healthy people across ages. Whole-study results and caveats: More naive CD4+ cells and higher diversity marked long-lived donors relative to aged donors.

The CDR3 runs 14 residues. Trimming cost V 3 bases and J 5 bases, with 13 bases left between them. The germline gives CDR1 MGHDK, CDR2 SYGVNS. The second PCR ran roughly 7 to 12 cycles with a sample-barcoded 5' primer and J-beta primers. Tags on each cDNA molecule came from a template-switch adaptor with 12 random nucleotides. TCRdb re-analysed the 5' RACE reads in MiXCR, keeping a single row per CDR3 protein. Seen here are 600,000 or so distinct CDR3 sequences, more than 45% observed once, and the top ten hold about 22%. A remark on this clonotype: What it binds is not known.

The chain is built from TRBV25-1 and TRBJ1-1, with D hard to call. The source of this sequence is a man aged 80 or over in good health. Sample: blood. The CDR3 nucleotides read TGTGCCAGCAGTGACTTTAGGGTTGGGACTGAAGCTTTCTTT. Protein sequence: CASSDFRVGTEAFF.